A single sample is the source of the 21 T cell receptor beta chains below, sequenced in a study of persistence of HIV-infected CD4 T cells. No antigen has been identified for these receptors. The immunoSEQ assay was version 4, run in survey mode. This table comes from immunoSEQ multiplex PCR, and its TCRdb copy is limited to in-frame clones, with some not included. Seen here are under 50,000 clones, 80% to 95% observed once, and the top ten hold about 1.7%. This nonspecific control used anti-CD3/anti-CD28 bead stimulation of CD4+ T cells. Responding CD4+ T cells were sorted by upregulation of both CD40 ligand and CD69. The sequences come from CD4+ T cells sorted from PBMCs after 18-hour stimulation, collected from a patient who received antiretroviral therapy. These receptors came from an adult man with HIV who was CMV-seropositive.

The chain is built from TRBV14 and TRBJ2-2; no clear D gene. Trimming left V 4 bases short and J 6 bases short, with 15 bases between. The CDR3 covers 15 residues. CDR1 SGHDN and CDR2 FVKESK come from the germline V gene. CDR3 residues: CASSPKRSGAGELFF. The DNA of the CDR3 is TGTGCCAGCAGCCCCAAAAGGTCGGGCGCCGGGGAGCTGTTTTTT.

The chain employs TRBV7-3 and TRBJ1-1; the D gene is possibly TRBD1 (5 bases). Germline V CDR1 and CDR2: SGHTA, FQGTGA. The CDR3 covers 17 residues. Trimming cost V 1 base and J 5 bases, with 20 bases left between them. The CDR3 sequence is CASSLSGGIGGRTEAFF. In nucleotides, the CDR3 is TGTGCCAGCAGCTTAAGTGGAGGGATCGGGGGAAGGACTGAAGCTTTCTTT.

This rearrangement joins TRBV28 to TRBJ1-1; TRBD1 is a possible D gene (5 bases). V lost 7 bases and J 4 bases, leaving 13 bases between the germline ends. CDR3 length: 13 amino acids. Per the germline V gene, CDR1 is MDHEN and CDR2 is SYDVKM. The CDR3 DNA reads as TGTGCCAGCACCGAACGTGGGGGCACTGAAGCTTTCTTT. Its protein is CASTERGGTEAFF.

This chain joins TRBV6-4 and TRBJ2-2, with D tentatively TRBD2 (6 bases). This CDR3 has 18 residues. The germline gives CDR1 MRHNA, CDR2 SNTAGT. V lost 0 bases and J 1 base, leaving 15 bases between the germline ends. The CDR3 sequence is CASSDSIPDGGNTGELFF. Here the CDR3 DNA reads TGTGCCAGCAGTGACTCCATCCCAGACGGGGGGAACACCGGGGAGCTGTTTTTT.

The CDR3 here is CASSLVSGANVLTF. In DNA, the CDR3 is TGTGCCAGCAGCTTGGTTTCTGGGGCCAACGTCCTGACTTTC. This chain uses TRBV7-2 with TRBJ2-6; D not resolved. V was shortened by 3 bases and J by 1 base, with 4 bases between the two germline ends. The CDR3 contains 14 residues. The germline V gene encodes CDR1 SGHTA and CDR2 FQGNSA.

The chain employs TRBV10-1 and TRBJ2-3, with unresolved D. V lost 0 bases and J lost 8, with 9 bases in between. Germline CDR1 and CDR2: WNHNN and SYGVQD (reference sequence). This CDR3 region has 13 residues. The CDR3 spells CASSESVLVTQYF. DNA of the CDR3: TGCGCCAGCAGTGAGTCTGTTTTAGTTACGCAGTATTTT.

This chain uses TRBV18 with TRBJ1-1; D uncertain. The CDR3 sequence is 14 residues long. CDR1 and CDR2 from the germline V gene are KGHSH and LQKENI. The germline V and J ends were trimmed by 3 bases and 0 bases, with 8 bases remaining between them. DNA of the CDR3: TGTGCCAGCTCACCCCTCTCAGTGAACACTGAAGCTTTCTTT. Translation: CASSPLSVNTEAFF.

The rearrangement joins TRBV2 to TRBJ1-1; TRBD1 might be the D (6 bases). The germline V and J ends were trimmed by 5 bases and 5 bases, with 15 bases remaining between them. Germline V gene sequence: CDR1 SNHLY, CDR2 FYNNEI. The CDR3 is made up of 14 amino acids. The CDR3: CASSQGKGRTEAFF. The CDR3 nucleotides read TGTGCCAGCAGTCAGGGGAAGGGACGGACTGAAGCTTTCTTT. The variable domain in full, completed from reference TRBV2 and TRBJ1-1, reads EPEVTQTPSHQVTQMGQEVILRCVPISNHLYFYWYRQILGQKVEFLVSFYNNEISEKSEIFDDQFSVERPDGSNFTLKIRSTKLEDSAMYFCASSQGKGRTEAFFGQGTRLTVV.

V is TRBV15 and J is TRBJ1-6, with D perhaps matching TRBD1 (6 bases). CDR3 length: 17 amino acids. CDR1 and CDR2 from the germline V gene are LNHNV and YYDKDF (reference sequence). With 2 bases removed from V and 5 bases from J, the gap between germline ends came to 16 bases. CDR3: CATSRPPDGTNNSPLHF. DNA of the CDR3: TGTGCCACCAGCAGACCGCCAGACGGGACAAATAATTCACCCCTCCACTTT.

This clone was found once. The genes are TRBV14 and TRBJ2-3; 9 bases are shared with TRBD2. This CDR3 has 15 amino acids. The V and J ends lost 3 bases and 3 bases, in that order; junction bases with no gene match: 4. Per germline, CDR1 SGHDN and CDR2 FVKESK. In DNA form, the CDR3 reads TGTGCCAGCAGCCAGCGGGGGGGCCTGACAGATACGCAGTATTTT. Its translation: CASSQRGGLTDTQYF. Drawing the rest from reference TRBV14 and TRBJ2-3, the complete variable domain is EAGVTQFPSHSVIEKGQTVTLRCDPISGHDNLYWYRRVMGKEIKFLLHFVKESKQDESGMPNNRFLAERTGGTYSTLKVQPAELEDSGVYFCASSQRGGLTDTQYFGPGTRLTVL.

V is TRBV27 and J is TRBJ2-7; TRBD2 matches 7 bases. The V gene end was trimmed by 3 bases and the J gene end by 2 bases; junction bases not matched to a gene: 19. This CDR3 comprises 19 residues. Germline CDR1 is MNHEY and CDR2 is SMNVEV (reference sequence). The CDR3 is CASSFGSSGIPKRPYEQYF. The CDR3 coding sequence is TGTGCCAGCAGTTTCGGGTCTAGCGGCATCCCTAAACGCCCCTACGAGCAGTACTTC.

The genes are TRBV18 and TRBJ1-5, with D possibly TRBD1 on 6 matching bases. The CDR3 spans 16 residues. Trimming left V 0 bases short and J 4 bases short, with 13 bases between. The germline V gene encodes CDR1 KGHSH and CDR2 LQKENI. CDR3 in amino acids: CASSPPRTGPNQPQHF. The CDR3 coding sequence is TGTGCCAGCTCACCACCGAGAACAGGGCCGAATCAGCCCCAGCATTTT. The full variable domain, completed using reference TRBV18 and TRBJ1-5, is NAGVMQNPRHLVRRRGQEARLRCSPMKGHSHVYWYRQLPEEGLKFMVYLQKENIIDESGMPKERFSAEFPKEGPSILRIQQVVRGDSAAYFCASSPPRTGPNQPQHFGDGTRLSIL.

This rearrangement joins TRBV18 to TRBJ2-2; D is ambiguous. Looked up from germline, CDR1 is KGHSH and CDR2 is LQKENI. CDR3 length: 15 amino acids. The V end was cut by 4 bases, the J end by 7 bases, with 16 bases between. The CDR3 DNA reads TGTGCCAGCTCACGGACGGAGTCAAAAGGCGGGGAGCTGTTTTTT. Amino acids: CASSRTESKGGELFF.

The CDR3 nucleotides are TGTGCCAGCAGCTTCAGGGAAAATCAGCCCCAGCATTTT. Protein: CASSFRENQPQHF. This chain joins TRBV6-2 or TRBV6-3 and TRBJ1-5; D might be TRBD1 (5 bases). The CDR3 totals 13 residues. Germline CDR1 and CDR2: MNHEY and SVGEGT. V lost 6 bases, J lost 4 bases, and 10 bases lay in between.

This chain joins TRBV10-3 and TRBJ2-3; 8 bases match TRBD1. The germline CDR1 and CDR2 sequences are ENHRY and SYGVKD. The CDR3 extends over 15 amino acids. J gave up 4 bases and V 8 bases, and 11 bases lay outside the gene matches. CDR3 DNA sequence: TGTGCCATCTCTGCAAGACAGGGGTCCGCAGATACGCAGTATTTT. Its translation: CAISARQGSADTQYF.

The chain combines TRBV6-6 with TRBJ2-3; 8 bases map to TRBD1. The CDR3 consists of 16 residues. Germline CDR1 MNHNY, CDR2 SVGAGI (reference sequence). V gave up 6 bases and J gave up 1 base; unmatched junction bases: 9. CDR3 loop: CASRISPGQGTDTQYF. CDR3 in DNA: TGTGCCAGCAGAATTTCCCCGGGACAGGGCACAGATACGCAGTATTTT.

The genes are TRBV4-2 and TRBJ2-3; the match to TRBD2 covers 8 bases. V trimming: 1 base; J trimming: 0 bases; junction bases outside the gene matches: 0. Germline V gene sequence: CDR1 LGHNA, CDR2 YNFKEQ. CDR3 length: 15 residues. In DNA, the CDR3 is TGTGCCAGCAGCCAAGTAGCGGGGAGCACAGATACGCAGTATTTT. Translation: CASSQVAGSTDTQYF.

A few counts support this clone. This sequence joins TRBV19 and TRBJ2-2; 8 bases agree with TRBD2. With 5 bases clipped from V and 0 bases from J, the junction kept 8 bases outside the gene matches. From germline, CDR1 is LNHDA and CDR2 SQIVND (reference sequence). This CDR3 has 17 residues. This CDR3 reads CASSRPSGGTNTGELFF. In DNA, the CDR3 is TGTGCCAGTAGTCGACCGAGCGGGGGCACGAACACCGGGGAGCTGTTTTTT.

This chain links TRBV28 with TRBJ1-2; D not certain. V lost 5 bases, J lost 9 bases, and 16 bases lay in between. Germline V gene sequence: CDR1 MDHEN, CDR2 SYDVKM. The CDR3 consists of 13 residues. CDR3 DNA: TGTGCCAGCAGTGAGGACGCCGGTACGCGCTACACCTTC. Amino acids: CASSEDAGTRYTF.

This chain joins TRBV7-3 and TRBJ2-2; no firm D call. This CDR3 spans 14 amino acids. Trimming took 4 bases from V and 8 from J, leaving 14 bases between them. Germline-derived CDR1 and CDR2 are SGHTA and FQGTGA. This chain's CDR3 is CASSSRHLNGELFF. CDR3 bases: TGTGCCAGCAGCTCTCGCCACCTGAATGGGGAGCTGTTTTTT.

The chain couples TRBV7-9 to TRBJ1-2; D possibly corresponds to TRBD1 (5 bases). Germline V gene lookup returns CDR1 SEHNR and CDR2 FQNEAQ (reference sequence). V gave up 5 bases and J gave up 3 bases, with 16 bases separating them. The CDR3 is 15 amino acids. CDR3 protein: CASSPWGEGDYGYTF. In DNA, the CDR3 is TGTGCCAGCAGCCCATGGGGGGAAGGTGACTATGGCTACACCTTC.